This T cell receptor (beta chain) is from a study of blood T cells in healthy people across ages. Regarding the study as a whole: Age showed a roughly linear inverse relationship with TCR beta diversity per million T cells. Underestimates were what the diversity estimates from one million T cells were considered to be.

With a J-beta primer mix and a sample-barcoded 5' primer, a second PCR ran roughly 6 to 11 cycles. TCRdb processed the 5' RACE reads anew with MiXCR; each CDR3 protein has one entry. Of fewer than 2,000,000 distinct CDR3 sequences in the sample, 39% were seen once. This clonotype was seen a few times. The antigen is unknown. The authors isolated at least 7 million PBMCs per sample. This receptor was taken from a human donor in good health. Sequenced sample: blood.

The CDR3 protein is CASSPATDYEQYF. The CDR3, as DNA: TGTGCCAGCAGCCCGGCAACCGACTACGAGCAGTACTTC. J is TRBJ2-7 and V is TRBV6-1, with unresolved D. The CDR3 runs to 13 residues. Germline V gene data show CDR1 as MNHNS and CDR2 as SASEGT. Between the trimmed V and J ends, which lost 6 bases and 3 bases, there was a span of 12 bases.